The entry below gives a single T cell receptor (beta chain) sequence along with its context. As handled by the study authors: Amplifying reference gene primers gave estimates of nucleated cell counts. Sequencing was performed with immunoSEQ multiplex PCR; in TCRdb, only in-frame clones are kept and a portion is missing. V, J and clone size were drawn from that table, and D and trimming were deduced from the DNA. The profile shows roughly 150,000 clones, 65% to 85% of them singletons. These data belong to a study of blood T cell repertoires in COVID-19. Looked up from germline, CDR1 is LGHNA and CDR2 is YSLEER. This CDR3 is 13 amino acids long. The ends were cut back, 5 bases at V and 7 bases at J, with 12 bases in the middle.

The gene calls are TRBV4-3 and TRBJ1-5, with a weak D call TRBD1 (5 bases). This TCR came from a man in his 70s who had been exposed to COVID-19. The sequencing input was PBMCs or T cells enriched from blood (not recorded which). The CDR3 sequence: CASSVTVHQPQHF. For the CDR3, the DNA is TGCGCCAGCAGCGTGACAGTTCACCAGCCCCAGCATTTT.